This T cell receptor beta chain was retrieved from a study of blood T cell repertoires in COVID-19 (dated by TCRdb to about 2020). General notes on the study: The collaborator samples originated in the United States, Italy and Spain and spanned the acute and convalescent phases of COVID-19. Nearly every sample came with metadata listing a de-identified subject ID, COVID-19 status, age in years and sex. The prospective study material was composed of cDNA or gDNA derived from T cells, B-cell-depleted T cells, or PBMCs. The repertoires were released in a freely available public database meant as a resource for research on the immune response to SARS-CoV-2. HLA class I and class II types, where available, came from metadata supplied by the sample provider rather than from assay-based typing. Subjects who had been exposed to COVID-19, were actively infected with it, or had recovered from it provided the deeply sampled blood TCRbeta repertoires that made up the dataset. The samples were drawn from the first 160 participants of the ongoing ImmuneRACE study and from under 1,500 subjects provided by 6 global collaborators.

Counted from cysteine to phenylalanine, this CDR3 has 15 amino acids. Of the read, only the CDR3 DNA is kept; its 45 bases are in frame from base 1. V is cut by 3 bases and J by 9 bases, and the space between the germline ends is 18 bases. The germline V gene yields KGHSH for CDR1 and LQKENI for CDR2. Each collaborating institution followed its own protocols to collect whole blood in K2EDTA tubes. For TCRbeta analysis, collaborator samples were shipped as frozen whole blood, as isolated PBMCs, or as DNA extracted from either sample type. Paper-wide results and their limitations: How much clinical and demographic metadata was included differed by source and by participant, and the metadata was provided uncurated.

The immunoSEQ Assay, a bias-controlled multiplex PCR, was used to amplify TCRbeta CDR3 regions from genomic DNA. The source study handled its data this way. The number of nucleated cells in each sample was estimated from the amplification of reference gene primers within the assay. To quantify the absolute abundance of each unique TCRbeta CDR3 rearrangement, sequence reads were collapsed and filtered. For each sample, productive Simpson clonality was calculated as the square root of Simpson's diversity index over productive rearrangements. TCRdb re-hosts the immuneACCESS table, in-frame sequences only. Its copies lack some clones; in the studies checked, an unresolved V gene accounts for under half of them, and the cause for the rest is not known. The V and J calls and clone size were taken over from that table, and D and trimming were inferred from the DNA. The sample table lists some 200,000 clones, 85% to 90% of them with a count of one. The ten largest clones represent 4.5% to 7.5% of the sample.

Of note for this clone: The target of this receptor is not known. Qualities for individual bases were not recorded, and no much larger clone is one base off.

The specimen was peripheral blood. The receptor was isolated from a man older than 75 with acute or convalescent COVID-19. This chain joins TRBV18 to TRBJ1-5, and possibly TRBD1, on 5 matching bases. The CDR3 is CASSPTGPGRRPQHF. The DNA reads as follows: TGTGCCAGCTCACCCACGGGCCCAGGGAGGCGGCCCCAGCATTTT.